The clone carrying this T cell receptor (beta chain) rates as large. TCRdb re-called the 5' RACE reads through MiXCR, storing one row per CDR3 protein. The data contain about 6,700 distinct CDR3 sequences, around half of them singletons. From germline, CDR1 is MNHNY and CDR2 SVGAGI (reference sequence). The CDR3 length is 12 residues. V lost 6 bases and J 3 bases, leaving 9 bases between the germline ends. The sequence was collected from a female donor with breast cancer. Sample: naive CD4+ T cells sorted from a lymph node. Noted subset: naive CD4+ T cells, CD4+CD45RA+CD25-. V gene TRBV6-6 combines with J gene TRBJ2-7, with D hard to call. The CDR3 DNA follows: TGTGCCAGCAGGCACGCCGACTACGAGCAGTACTTC. Protein: CASRHADYEQYF.